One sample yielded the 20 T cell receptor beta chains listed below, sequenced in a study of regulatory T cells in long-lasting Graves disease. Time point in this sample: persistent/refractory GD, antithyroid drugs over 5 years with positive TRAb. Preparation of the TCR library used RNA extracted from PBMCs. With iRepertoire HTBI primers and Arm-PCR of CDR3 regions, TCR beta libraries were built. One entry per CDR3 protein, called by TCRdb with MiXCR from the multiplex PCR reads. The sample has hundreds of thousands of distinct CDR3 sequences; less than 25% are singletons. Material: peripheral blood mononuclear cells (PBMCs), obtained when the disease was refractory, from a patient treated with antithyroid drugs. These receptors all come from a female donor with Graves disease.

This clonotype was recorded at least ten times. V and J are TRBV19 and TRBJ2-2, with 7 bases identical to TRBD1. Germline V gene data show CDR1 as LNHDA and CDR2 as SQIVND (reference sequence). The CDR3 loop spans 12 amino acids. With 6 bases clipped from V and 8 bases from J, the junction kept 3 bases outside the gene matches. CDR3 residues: CASSLDRGELFF. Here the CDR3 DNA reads TGTGCCAGTAGCTTGGACAGGGGGGAGCTGTTTTTT.

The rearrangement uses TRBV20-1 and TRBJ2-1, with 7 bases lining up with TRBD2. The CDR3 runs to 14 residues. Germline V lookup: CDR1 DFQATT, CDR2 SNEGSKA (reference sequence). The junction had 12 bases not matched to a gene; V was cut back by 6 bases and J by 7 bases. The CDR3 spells CSAGKAGIENEQFF. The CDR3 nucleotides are TGCAGTGCCGGTAAAGCGGGAATCGAAAATGAGCAGTTCTTC.

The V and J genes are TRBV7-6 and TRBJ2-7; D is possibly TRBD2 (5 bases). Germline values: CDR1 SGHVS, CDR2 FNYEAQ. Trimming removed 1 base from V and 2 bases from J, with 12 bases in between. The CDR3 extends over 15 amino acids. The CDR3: CASSLERDGAYEQYF. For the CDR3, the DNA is TGTGCCAGCAGCTTAGAGAGGGATGGCGCCTACGAGCAGTACTTC.

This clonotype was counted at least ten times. CDR3 DNA: TGTGCCAGCAGCCGTTTATTGACAGGGCGGGTTACTGAAGCTTTCTTT. Its protein product is CASSRLLTGRVTEAFF. The chain combines TRBV3-1 with TRBJ1-1; TRBD1 matches at 7 bases. V gave up 4 bases and J gave up 5 bases; unmatched junction bases: 13. Germline V CDR1 and CDR2: LGHDT, YNNKEL (reference sequence). The CDR3 covers 16 residues.

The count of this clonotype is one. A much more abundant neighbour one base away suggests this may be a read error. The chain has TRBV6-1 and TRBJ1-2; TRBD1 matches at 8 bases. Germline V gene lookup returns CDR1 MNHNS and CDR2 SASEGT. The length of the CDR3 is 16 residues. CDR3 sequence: CAGSLGTGPSNYGYTF. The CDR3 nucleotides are TGTGCCGGCAGCTTAGGGACAGGCCCTTCTAACTATGGCTACACCTTC.

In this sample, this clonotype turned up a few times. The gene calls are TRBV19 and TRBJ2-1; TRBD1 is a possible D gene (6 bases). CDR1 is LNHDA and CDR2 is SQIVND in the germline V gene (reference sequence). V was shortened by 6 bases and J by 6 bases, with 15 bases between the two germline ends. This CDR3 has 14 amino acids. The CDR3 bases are TGTGCCAGTAGCGGTATCGGACAGTTCAATGAGCAGTTCTTC. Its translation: CASSGIGQFNEQFF.

The CDR3 spells CASRGLAGGRYEQYF. The CDR3 coding sequence is TGTGCCAGCAGGGGACTAGCGGGAGGACGCTACGAGCAGTACTTC. The V and J genes are TRBV5-4 and TRBJ2-7; 15 positions match TRBD2. In germline, CDR1 is SGHNT, CDR2 YYREEE (reference sequence). This CDR3 is built from 15 residues. V gave up 5 bases and J gave up 3 bases; unmatched junction bases: 3.

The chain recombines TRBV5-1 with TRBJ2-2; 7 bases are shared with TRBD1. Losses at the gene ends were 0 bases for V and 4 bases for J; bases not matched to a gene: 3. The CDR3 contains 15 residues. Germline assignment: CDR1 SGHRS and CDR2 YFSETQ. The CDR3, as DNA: TGCGCCAGCAGCTTGGATAACAGGGGCACCGGGGAGCTGTTTTTT. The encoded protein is CASSLDNRGTGELFF.

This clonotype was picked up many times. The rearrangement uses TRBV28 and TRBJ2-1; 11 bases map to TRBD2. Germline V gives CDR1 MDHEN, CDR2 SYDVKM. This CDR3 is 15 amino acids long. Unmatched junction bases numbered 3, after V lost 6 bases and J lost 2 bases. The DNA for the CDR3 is TGTGCCAGCAGGAGACTAGCGGGAACCTACAATGAGCAGTTCTTC. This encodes CASRRLAGTYNEQFF.

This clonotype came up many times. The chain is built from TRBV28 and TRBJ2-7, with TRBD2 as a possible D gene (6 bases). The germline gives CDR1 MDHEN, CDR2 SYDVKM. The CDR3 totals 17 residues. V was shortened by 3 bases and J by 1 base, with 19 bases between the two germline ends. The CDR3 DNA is TGTGCCAGCAGTTTCCGATCACTAGCTCTCCCTTCCTACGAGCAGTACTTC. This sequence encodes CASSFRSLALPSYEQYF.

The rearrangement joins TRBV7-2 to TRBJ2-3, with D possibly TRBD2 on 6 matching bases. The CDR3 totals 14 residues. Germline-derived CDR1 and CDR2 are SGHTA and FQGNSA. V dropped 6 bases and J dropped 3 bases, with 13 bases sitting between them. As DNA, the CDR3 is TGTGCCAGCAGTCGTCCCGGGACTACAGATACGCAGTATTTT. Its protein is CASSRPGTTDTQYF. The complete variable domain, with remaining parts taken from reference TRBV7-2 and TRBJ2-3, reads GAGVSQSPSNKVTEKGKDVELRCDPISGHTALYWYRQSLGQGLEFLIYFQGNSAPDKSGLPSDRFSAERTGGSVSTLTIQRTQQEDSAVYLCASSRPGTTDTQYFGPGTRLTVL.

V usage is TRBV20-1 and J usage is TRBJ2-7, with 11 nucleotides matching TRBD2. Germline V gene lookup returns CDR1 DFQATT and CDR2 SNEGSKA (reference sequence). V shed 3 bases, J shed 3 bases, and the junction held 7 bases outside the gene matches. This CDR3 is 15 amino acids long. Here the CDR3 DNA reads TGCAGTGCTAGGCCCCTAGCGGGAGGTATCTACGAGCAGTACTTC. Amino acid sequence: CSARPLAGGIYEQYF.

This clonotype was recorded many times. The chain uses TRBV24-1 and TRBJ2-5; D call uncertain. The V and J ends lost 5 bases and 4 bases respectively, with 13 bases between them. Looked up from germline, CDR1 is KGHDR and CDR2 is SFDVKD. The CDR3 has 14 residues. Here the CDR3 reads CATSGSGSGETQYF. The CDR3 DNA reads TGTGCCACCAGTGGGTCAGGTTCAGGAGAGACCCAGTACTTC.

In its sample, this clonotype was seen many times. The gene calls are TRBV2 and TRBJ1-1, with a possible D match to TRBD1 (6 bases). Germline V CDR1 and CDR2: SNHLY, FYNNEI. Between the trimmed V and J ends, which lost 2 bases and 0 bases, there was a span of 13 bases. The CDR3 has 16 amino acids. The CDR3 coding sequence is TGTGCCAGCAGTGAACCCCGGGACACCGTGAACACTGAAGCTTTCTTT. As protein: CASSEPRDTVNTEAFF. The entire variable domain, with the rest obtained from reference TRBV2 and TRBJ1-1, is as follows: EPEVTQTPSHQVTQMGQEVILRCVPISNHLYFYWYRQILGQKVEFLVSFYNNEISEKSEIFDDQFSVERPDGSNFTLKIRSTKLEDSAMYFCASSEPRDTVNTEAFFGQGTRLTVV.

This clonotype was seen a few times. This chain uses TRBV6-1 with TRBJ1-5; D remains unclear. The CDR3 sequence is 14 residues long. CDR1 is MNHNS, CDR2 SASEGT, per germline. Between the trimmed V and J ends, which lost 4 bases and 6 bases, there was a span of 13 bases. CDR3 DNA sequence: TGTGCCAGCAGTGGATCCGGATATGTTCAGCCCCAGCATTTT. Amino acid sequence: CASSGSGYVQPQHF.

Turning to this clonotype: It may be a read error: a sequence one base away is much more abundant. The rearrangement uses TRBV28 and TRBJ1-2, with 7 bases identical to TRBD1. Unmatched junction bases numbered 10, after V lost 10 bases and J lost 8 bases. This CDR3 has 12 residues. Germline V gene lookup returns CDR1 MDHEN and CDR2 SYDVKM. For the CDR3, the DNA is TGTGCCACCGGCGACAGGGTGGGCGGCTACACCTTC. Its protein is CATGDRVGGYTF.

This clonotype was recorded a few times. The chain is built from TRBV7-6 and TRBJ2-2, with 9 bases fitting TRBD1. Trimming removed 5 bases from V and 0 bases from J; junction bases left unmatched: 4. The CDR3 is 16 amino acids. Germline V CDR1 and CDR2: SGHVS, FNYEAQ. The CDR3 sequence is CASSLRTGANTGELFF. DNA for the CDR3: TGTGCCAGCAGCCTGCGGACAGGGGCGAACACCGGGGAGCTGTTTTTT.

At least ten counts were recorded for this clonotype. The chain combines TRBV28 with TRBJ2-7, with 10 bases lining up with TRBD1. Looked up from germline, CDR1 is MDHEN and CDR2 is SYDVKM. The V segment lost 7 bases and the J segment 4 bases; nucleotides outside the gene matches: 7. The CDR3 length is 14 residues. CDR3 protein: CASKDRGQFYEQYF. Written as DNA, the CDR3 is TGTGCCAGCAAAGACAGGGGGCAATTTTACGAGCAGTACTTC.

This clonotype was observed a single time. The CDR3 DNA sequence: TGTGCCAGCAGCTGGAGAAGGACTAGCGGGAGATCTAAAAATGAGCAGTTCTTC. Its translation: CASSWRRTSGRSKNEQFF. This chain uses TRBV7-2 with TRBJ2-1, with TRBD2 matching over 13 bases. CDR1 SGHTA and CDR2 FQGNSA come from the germline V gene. CDR3 length equals 18 residues. Trimming took 4 bases from V and 7 from J; bases not matched to a gene: 13.

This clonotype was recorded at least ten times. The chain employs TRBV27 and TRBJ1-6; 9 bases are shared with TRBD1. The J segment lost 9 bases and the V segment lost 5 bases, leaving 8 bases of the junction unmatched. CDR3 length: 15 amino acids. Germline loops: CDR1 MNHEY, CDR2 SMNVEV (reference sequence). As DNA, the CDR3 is TGTGCCAGCAGTATCTCCGGGACAGGGACTTCACCCCTCCACTTT. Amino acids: CASSISGTGTSPLHF.